This TCR beta chain was recovered during a study of blood T cell repertoires in COVID-19. Overall study: There were acute and convalescent COVID-19 samples, and they came from the United States, Italy and Spain.

In the authors' methods: Reference gene primer amplification in the assay estimated nucleated cell counts. Produced via immunoSEQ multiplex PCR; TCRdb's table is partial and in-frame only. That table supplies the V and J calls and clone size; D and trimming were determined from the DNA. The data contain 180,000 or so clones, roughly 82% of them singletons. With V trimmed by 4 bases and J by 2 bases, 14 bases remained unmatched. CDR3 length equals 18 residues. CDR1 and CDR2 from the germline V gene are GTSNPN and SVGIG (reference sequence). The V call is TRBV30, the J call TRBJ2-6; 7 bases are shared with TRBD1. The clonotype was recovered from a middle-aged man who had recovered from COVID-19. The specimen was PBMCs or T cells enriched from blood (not recorded which). CDR3 nucleotide sequence: TGTGCCTGGACCGTTGACAGGGCCATACCCACTGGGGCCAACGTCCTGACTTTC. Protein sequence: CAWTVDRAIPTGANVLTF.